What follows are 29 T cell receptor beta chains derived from one specimen sequenced in a study of OX40 agonist ivuxolimab in advanced cancers. Repertoires were generated with immunoSEQ multiplex PCR, while TCRdb's copy carries only in-frame clones and drops some. The data show roughly 24,000 clones, roughly 79% seen once. This specimen was CD4+ or CD8+ T cells sorted from blood, taken in a trial of the OX40 agonist ivuxolimab. These TCRs come from an adult with an advanced solid tumor such as melanoma, head and neck, liver or kidney cancer.

The chain is built from TRBV29-1 and TRBJ2-5; TRBD2 agrees at 13 bases. Germline CDR1 is SQVTM and CDR2 is ANQGSEA. The V segment lost 3 bases and the J segment 5 bases; nucleotides outside the gene matches: 3. This CDR3 has 14 amino acids. The CDR3, as DNA: TGCAGCGTTGAGGGACTAGCGGGGTGGGAGACCCAGTACTTC. It codes for CSVEGLAGWETQYF.

The rearrangement uses TRBV27 and TRBJ2-4, with D tentatively TRBD1 or TRBD2 (5 bases each). CDR3 length: 15 amino acids. The V gene's germline CDR1 is MNHEY and CDR2 SMNVEV (reference sequence). V was shortened by 6 bases and J by 9 bases, with 21 bases between the two germline ends. In DNA, the CDR3 is TGTGCCAGCAGGCCTGGGGTGAATCCTGGGGGCATTCAGTACTTC. Its protein product is CASRPGVNPGGIQYF.

This clone was detected only once. The chain carries TRBV9 and TRBJ2-1, with 7 bases identical to TRBD1. The CDR3 runs 14 residues. V shed 4 bases, J shed 5 bases, and the junction held 6 bases outside the gene matches. The germline gives CDR1 SGDLS, CDR2 YYNGEE. Written as DNA, the CDR3 is TGTGCCAGCAGCCCCGGGACAGATGACAATGAGCAGTTCTTC. Protein sequence: CASSPGTDDNEQFF.

V usage is TRBV5-5 and J usage is TRBJ2-7, with D hard to call. Trimming removed 5 bases at V and 3 bases at J, with 12 bases between. The germline gives CDR1 SGHKS, CDR2 YYEKEE (reference sequence). This CDR3 contains 13 residues. CDR3 in DNA: TGTGCCAGCAGTCCCGGGCCCGGCTACGAGCAGTACTTC. Translated: CASSPGPGYEQYF.

The genes are TRBV2 and TRBJ2-1; D is perhaps TRBD2 (5 bases). This CDR3 spans 15 amino acids. Per germline, CDR1 SNHLY and CDR2 FYNNEI. Trimming removed 3 bases at V and 2 bases at J, with 11 bases between. The DNA for the CDR3 is TGTGCCAGCAGTGATCCAGCGGAGACCTACAATGAGCAGTTCTTC. Translation gives CASSDPAETYNEQFF.

The chain recombines TRBV19 with TRBJ2-3, with 10 nucleotides matching TRBD2. CDR3 length: 15 amino acids. Germline lookup yields CDR1 LNHDA and CDR2 SQIVND (reference sequence). The J segment lost 1 base and the V segment lost 5 bases, leaving 3 bases of the junction unmatched. CDR3 sequence reads: CASSSLAGGTDTQYF. The CDR3 DNA is TGTGCCAGTAGTTCTCTAGCGGGAGGCACAGATACGCAGTATTTT.

This clone showed up just a few times. The genes are TRBV2 and TRBJ1-5, with D possibly being TRBD1 (5 bases). Trimming shortened V by 5 bases and J by 7 bases, and 18 bases separated the two germline ends. The CDR3 is made up of 15 amino acids. The germline V gene has CDR1 SNHLY and CDR2 FYNNEI. The CDR3 loop is CASSRGGTGGQPQHF. The CDR3 region has the DNA TGTGCCAGCAGTAGAGGAGGGACTGGGGGACAGCCCCAGCATTTT.

This clone is a singleton in its sample. The V gene is TRBV6-5, the J gene TRBJ2-2, with TRBD2 matching over 8 bases. CDR1 MNHEY and CDR2 SVGAGI come from the germline V gene. V lost 5 bases, J lost 7 bases, and 6 bases stayed unmatched. This CDR3 is 14 amino acids long. The DNA of the CDR3 is TGTGCCAGCAGTGGGACTAGTTGGTACGGGGAGCTGTTTTTT. This gives the protein CASSGTSWYGELFF.

This clone was seen only once. This rearrangement joins TRBV28 to TRBJ1-6; D gene unclear. Germline lookup yields CDR1 MDHEN and CDR2 SYDVKM. The CDR3 consists of 16 residues. The ends were cut back, 6 bases at V and 3 bases at J, with 15 bases in the middle. This CDR3 reads CASRAPRKDYNSPLHF. CDR3 in DNA: TGTGCCAGCAGAGCCCCGAGAAAGGACTATAATTCACCCCTCCACTTT. The whole variable domain, remainder taken from reference TRBV28 and TRBJ1-6, is DVKVTQSSRYLVKRTGEKVFLECVQDMDHENMFWYRQDPGLGLRLIYFSYDVKMKEKGDIPEGYSVSREKKERFSLILESASTNQTSMYLCASRAPRKDYNSPLHFGNGTRLTVT.

This clone was detected only a few times. This chain joins TRBV7-3 and TRBJ2-5; 7 bases line up with TRBD2. The CDR3 consists of 13 residues. Germline V lookup: CDR1 SGHTA, CDR2 FQGTGA. Trimming removed 2 bases from V and 4 bases from J; junction bases left unmatched: 1. CDR3: CASSLASGETQYF. CDR3 nucleotide sequence: TGTGCCAGCAGCTTAGCTAGCGGAGAGACCCAGTACTTC. Filled out from reference TRBV7-3 and TRBJ2-5, the complete variable domain reads GAGVSQTPSNKVTEKGKYVELRCDPISGHTALYWYRQSLGQGPEFLIYFQGTGAADDSGLPNDRFFAVRPEGSVSTLKIQRTERGDSAVYLCASSLASGETQYFGPGTRLLVL.

The genes are TRBV18 and TRBJ1-4, with D possibly TRBD1 on 5 matching bases. Germline CDR1 and CDR2: KGHSH and LQKENI. This CDR3 spans 14 amino acids. The V and J ends lost 8 bases and 0 bases respectively, with 10 bases between them. The CDR3, as DNA: TGTGCCAGCCACTCAGGGACAACTAATGAAAAACTGTTTTTT. As protein: CASHSGTTNEKLFF.

Note on this clone: It is unclear where the CDR3 begins or ends on the DNA, so no DNA is shown, and the CDR3 is as TCRdb lists it. V and J are TRBV6-5 and TRBJ2-1; TRBD2 is the table's D call and was not checked against the DNA. Ends included, the CDR3 has 11 residues. Germline V gene sequence: CDR1 MNHEY, CDR2 SVGAGI. CDR3 protein: CASKFGSGQFF.

The chain is built from TRBV7-9 and TRBJ1-1; D is unresolved. This CDR3 has 14 amino acids. Germline CDR1 SEHNR, CDR2 FQNEAQ (reference sequence). V gave up 1 base and J gave up 1 base, with 7 bases separating them. In nucleotides, the CDR3 is TGTGCCAGCAGCTTAGTCGTGCAGAACACTGAAGCTTTCTTT. Translated: CASSLVVQNTEAFF.

This rearrangement joins TRBV23-1 to TRBJ2-1, with 11 bases fitting TRBD2. TRBV23-1 is marked as an open reading frame, function uncertain. The CDR3 spans 19 residues. V lost 0 bases to trimming and J lost 5 bases; unmatched junction nucleotides: 12. The CDR3 protein is CASSQSTGLAEGGNNEQFF. The CDR3 nucleotides are TGCGCCAGCAGTCAATCGACGGGACTAGCGGAGGGGGGGAACAATGAGCAGTTCTTC.

V usage is TRBV7-9 and J usage is TRBJ1-4; no clear D gene. V gave up 10 bases and J gave up 5 bases, with 2 bases separating them. The CDR3 length is 9 residues. The germline gives CDR1 SEHNR, CDR2 FQNEAQ (reference sequence). The CDR3 sequence: CAINEKLFF. The CDR3 DNA follows: TGTGCCATCAATGAAAAACTGTTTTTT.

The J gene is TRBJ2-2, the V gene TRBV7-9; D might be TRBD2 (6 bases). The CDR3 spans 12 residues. Trimming shortened V by 7 bases and J by 6 bases, and 9 bases separated the two germline ends. Germline assignment: CDR1 SEHNR and CDR2 FQNEAQ (reference sequence). CDR3 DNA: TGTGCCAGCACGACGGGGGCCGGGGAGCTGTTTTTT. It translates to CASTTGAGELFF. The full variable domain, its missing parts supplied by reference TRBV7-9 and TRBJ2-2, is DTGVSQNPRHKITKRGQNVTFRCDPISEHNRLYWYRQTLGQGPEFLTYFQNEAQLEKSRLLSDRFSAERPKGSFSTLEIQRTEQGDSAMYLCASTTGAGELFFGEGSRLTVL.

The table lists this clone with many counts. The rearrangement links TRBV15 to TRBJ1-5; D not certain. Germline V gene lookup returns CDR1 LNHNV and CDR2 YYDKDF (reference sequence). V lost 1 base to trimming and J lost 2 bases, with 6 bases between them. This CDR3 contains 14 residues. The CDR3 region is CATSRAIGNQPQHF. The CDR3 DNA reads TGTGCCACCAGCAGAGCCATTGGCAATCAGCCCCAGCATTTT.

The chain joins TRBV7-6 to TRBJ2-7, with 11 bases that match TRBD2. CDR3 length: 17 amino acids. Per germline, CDR1 SGHVS and CDR2 FNYEAQ. V lost 0 bases to trimming and J lost 3 bases; unmatched junction nucleotides: 7. The CDR3 reads CASSLASGRAYNYEQYF. The CDR3 nucleotides read TGTGCCAGCAGCTTAGCTAGCGGGAGGGCCTATAACTACGAGCAGTACTTC.

As for this clone: Other DNA sequences within the sample encode an identical CDR3. V is TRBV7-6 and J is TRBJ2-1; 12 bases agree with TRBD2. The V gene's germline CDR1 is SGHVS and CDR2 FNYEAQ. The CDR3 covers 16 residues. V lost 5 bases to trimming and J lost 9 bases; unmatched junction nucleotides: 11. The CDR3 loop is CASSLAGASGRGEQFF. The CDR3 coding sequence is TGTGCCAGCAGCCTGGCCGGGGCTAGCGGGAGGGGTGAGCAGTTCTTC.

This chain uses TRBV27 with TRBJ1-3; possible D gene TRBD1, 6 bases. Germline CDR1 reads MNHEY; CDR2 reads SMNVEV (reference sequence). V was clipped by 6 bases and J by 4 bases, with 13 bases between them. This CDR3 spans 14 amino acids. For the CDR3, the DNA is TGTGCCAGCAGACAGGGAACCGGGGGAAACACCATATATTTT. Amino acid sequence: CASRQGTGGNTIYF.

The CDR3 nucleotides are TGTGCCAGCAGTTCCCCGGGACAGGGTTTCGAGCAGTACTTC. Protein: CASSSPGQGFEQYF. The chain couples TRBV6-6 to TRBJ2-7; TRBD1 matches at 9 bases. CDR1 and CDR2 from the germline V gene are MNHNY and SVGAGI (reference sequence). Germline trimming cut 4 bases from V and 6 bases from J; bases unmatched to any gene: 7. This CDR3 is built from 14 residues.

This clone occurred a few times. The chain is built from TRBV7-9 and TRBJ1-2; D is ambiguous. CDR3 length equals 14 residues. V was clipped by 1 base and J by 4 bases, with 10 bases between them. CDR1 is SEHNR, CDR2 FQNEAQ, per germline (reference sequence). In DNA form, the CDR3 reads TGTGCCAGCAGCTTAGGGCCTGCCGCCTATGGCTACACCTTC. This translates into CASSLGPAAYGYTF.

In its sample, this clone was seen once. The gene calls are TRBV2 and TRBJ2-3, with D perhaps assigned TRBD1 or TRBD2 (6 bases each). The CDR3 covers 14 residues. Germline V gene sequence: CDR1 SNHLY, CDR2 FYNNEI. Trimming took off 10 bases at V and 3 bases at J, with 17 bases between the two ends. CDR3 region: CAIPTGGPTDTQYF. The CDR3, as DNA: TGTGCCATCCCGACTGGGGGGCCTACAGATACGCAGTATTTT.

The gene calls are TRBV5-4 and TRBJ2-3; D gene uncertain. Trimming took 4 bases from V and 3 from J, leaving 6 bases between them. This CDR3 is 12 amino acids long. In germline, CDR1 is SGHNT, CDR2 YYREEE (reference sequence). Here the CDR3 reads CASSLLTDTQYF. DNA of the CDR3: TGTGCCAGCAGCCTCTTGACAGATACGCAGTATTTT.

V usage is TRBV6-6 and J usage is TRBJ2-7, with D possibly matching TRBD2 (5 bases). CDR3 length: 13 amino acids. V was cut by 7 bases and J by 1 base, with 11 bases left in between. Germline V gives CDR1 MNHNY, CDR2 SVGAGI (reference sequence). This chain's CDR3 is CASNVPGSYEQYF. The CDR3 DNA is TGTGCCAGCAACGTTCCGGGGTCCTACGAGCAGTACTTC.

This clone showed up just a few times. V and J are TRBV27 and TRBJ2-3; a possible D gene is TRBD2 (6 bases). CDR3 size: 12 residues. Germline loops: CDR1 MNHEY, CDR2 SMNVEV (reference sequence). Trimming pared 2 bases from V and 6 bases from J, leaving 6 bases between. CDR3 nucleotide sequence: TGTGCCAGCAGTTTAGCGGGGGATACGCAGTATTTT. Its protein is CASSLAGDTQYF.

This rearrangement joins TRBV5-1 to TRBJ1-3, with D hard to call. This CDR3 has 14 amino acids. Trimming removed 0 bases from V and 4 bases from J, with 8 bases in between. Germline V lookup: CDR1 SGHRS, CDR2 YFSETQ. CDR3 residues: CASSLDGLGNTIYF. The CDR3 DNA reads TGCGCCAGCAGCTTGGACGGTTTAGGAAACACCATATATTTT.

The chain joins TRBV28 to TRBJ2-3, with 10 bases that match TRBD1. CDR1 is MDHEN, CDR2 SYDVKM, per germline. V shed 6 bases, J shed 4 bases, and the junction held 1 base outside the gene matches. The CDR3 totals 13 residues. The CDR3 DNA sequence: TGTGCCAGCAGAGGACAGGGGGCAGATACGCAGTATTTT. Encoded protein: CASRGQGADTQYF. Complete variable domain (other parts from reference TRBV28 and TRBJ2-3): DVKVTQSSRYLVKRTGEKVFLECVQDMDHENMFWYRQDPGLGLRLIYFSYDVKMKEKGDIPEGYSVSREKKERFSLILESASTNQTSMYLCASRGQGADTQYFGPGTRLTVL.

This clone showed up just a few times. The chain couples TRBV27 to TRBJ1-1; a possible D gene is TRBD1 (6 bases). CDR1 is MNHEY and CDR2 is SMNVEV in the germline V gene (reference sequence). V was clipped by 5 bases and J by 1 base, with 11 bases between them. The CDR3 extends over 14 amino acids. The CDR3 bases are TGTGCCAGCAGTAACAGGGATTGGAACACTGAAGCTTTCTTT. Amino acid sequence: CASSNRDWNTEAFF.